This is a list of T cell receptor beta chains from one sample in a study of cytomegalovirus exposure and HLA in healthy donors. The data were produced by immunoSEQ multiplex PCR, yet TCRdb's version contains in-frame clones alone and is incomplete. Altogether tens of thousands of clones are present, less than 70% being singletons, with the ten largest covering 2.7%. The source material was PBMCs. The receptor source for this set is a man aged 50-60 years in good health and CMV-seronegative. Each CDR3 is given without its conserved first and last residue. A D gene is named only where the DNA matches it firmly.

CDR3: SVARQGNTEAF
V: TRBV29-1
J: TRBJ1-1
D: TRBD1

CDR3: ASSPDKNYGYT
V: TRBV5-4
J: TRBJ1-2
D: -

CDR3: ASSLRVWRGAGRSTDTQY
V: TRBV4-1
J: TRBJ2-3
D: TRBD2

CDR3: ASSEARWGGQPQH
V: TRBV2
J: TRBJ1-5
D: -

CDR3: ASSLETGLEKLF
V: TRBV5-1
J: TRBJ1-4
D: TRBD1

CDR3: ASTGTGLSYEQY
V: TRBV28
J: TRBJ2-7
D: TRBD1

CDR3: ASSLSGGTGQNIQY
V: TRBV7-3
J: TRBJ2-4
D: TRBD1

CDR3: AIRPGGQETQY
V: TRBV6-5
J: TRBJ2-5
D: -

CDR3: ASSLGVASTDTQY
V: TRBV5-4
J: TRBJ2-3
D: -

CDR3: ASSQGRTTEAF
V: TRBV4-3
J: TRBJ1-1
D: -

CDR3: ASSLDRGRTEKLF
V: TRBV5-4
J: TRBJ1-4
D: TRBD1